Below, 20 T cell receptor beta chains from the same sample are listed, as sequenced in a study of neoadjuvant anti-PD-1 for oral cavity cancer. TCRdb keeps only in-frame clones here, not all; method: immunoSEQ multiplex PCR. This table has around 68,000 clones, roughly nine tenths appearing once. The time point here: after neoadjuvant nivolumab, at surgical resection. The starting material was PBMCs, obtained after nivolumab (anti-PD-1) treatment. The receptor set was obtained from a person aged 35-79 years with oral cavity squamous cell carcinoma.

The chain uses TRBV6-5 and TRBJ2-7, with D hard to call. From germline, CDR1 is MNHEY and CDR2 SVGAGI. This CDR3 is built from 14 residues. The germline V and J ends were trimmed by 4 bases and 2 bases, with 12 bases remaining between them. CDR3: CASSSAGSTYEQYF. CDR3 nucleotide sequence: TGTGCCAGCAGTTCTGCAGGTTCTACCTACGAGCAGTACTTC.

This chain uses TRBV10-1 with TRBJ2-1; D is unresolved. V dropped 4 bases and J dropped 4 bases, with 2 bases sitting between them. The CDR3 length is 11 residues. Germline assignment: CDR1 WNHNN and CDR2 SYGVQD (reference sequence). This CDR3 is CASSAYNEQFF. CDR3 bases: TGCGCCAGCAGTGCGTACAATGAGCAGTTCTTC.

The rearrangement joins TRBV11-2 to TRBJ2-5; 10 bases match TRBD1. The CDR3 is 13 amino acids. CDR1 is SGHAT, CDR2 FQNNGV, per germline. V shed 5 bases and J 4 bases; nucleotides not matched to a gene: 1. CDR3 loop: CASSRDRGETQYF. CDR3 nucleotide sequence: TGTGCCAGCAGCCGGGACAGGGGAGAGACCCAGTACTTC. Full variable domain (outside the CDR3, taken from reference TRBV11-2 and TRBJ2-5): EAGVAQSPRYKIIEKRQSVAFWCNPISGHATLYWYQQILGQGPKLLIQFQNNGVVDDSQLPKDRFSAERLKGVDSTLKIQPAKLEDSAVYLCASSRDRGETQYFGPGTRLLVL.

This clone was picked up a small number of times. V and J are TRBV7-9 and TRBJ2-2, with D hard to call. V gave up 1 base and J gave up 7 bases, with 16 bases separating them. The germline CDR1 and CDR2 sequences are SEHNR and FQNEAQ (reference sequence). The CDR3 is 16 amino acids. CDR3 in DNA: TGTGCCAGCAGCTTAGGCCCCCAGAAAATTTTCGGGGAGCTGTTTTTT. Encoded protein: CASSLGPQKIFGELFF.

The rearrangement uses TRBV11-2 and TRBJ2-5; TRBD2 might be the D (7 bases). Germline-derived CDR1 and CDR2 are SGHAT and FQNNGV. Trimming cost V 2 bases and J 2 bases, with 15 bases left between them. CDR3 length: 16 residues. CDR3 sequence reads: CASSLIGGGRQETQYF. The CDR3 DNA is TGTGCCAGCAGCTTAATCGGCGGGGGCCGACAAGAGACCCAGTACTTC.

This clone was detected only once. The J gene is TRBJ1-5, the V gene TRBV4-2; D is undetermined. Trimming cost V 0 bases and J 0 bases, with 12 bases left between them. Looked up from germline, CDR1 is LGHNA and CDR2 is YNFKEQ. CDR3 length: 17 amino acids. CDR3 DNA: TGTGCCAGCAGCCAAGAGAATATGCCGTTTAGCAATCAGCCCCAGCATTTT. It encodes CASSQENMPFSNQPQHF.

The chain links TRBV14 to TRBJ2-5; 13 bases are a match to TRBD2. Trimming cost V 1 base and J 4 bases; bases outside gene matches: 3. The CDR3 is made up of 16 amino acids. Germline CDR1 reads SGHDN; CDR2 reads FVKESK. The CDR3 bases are TGTGCCAGCAGCCAAGGGACTAGCGGGGGACCAGAGACCCAGTACTTC. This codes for CASSQGTSGGPETQYF.

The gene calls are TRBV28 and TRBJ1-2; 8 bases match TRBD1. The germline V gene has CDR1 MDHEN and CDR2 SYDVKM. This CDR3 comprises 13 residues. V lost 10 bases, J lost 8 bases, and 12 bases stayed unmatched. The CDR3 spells CATRQGTLGGYTF. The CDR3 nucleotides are TGTGCCACCCGACAGGGGACCCTAGGAGGCTACACCTTC.

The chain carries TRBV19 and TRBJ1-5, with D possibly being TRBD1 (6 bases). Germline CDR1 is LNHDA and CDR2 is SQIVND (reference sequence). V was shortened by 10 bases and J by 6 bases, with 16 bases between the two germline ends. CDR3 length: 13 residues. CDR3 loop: CATSGQRIQPQHF. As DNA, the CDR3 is TGTGCCACCTCAGGACAGCGAATTCAGCCCCAGCATTTT.

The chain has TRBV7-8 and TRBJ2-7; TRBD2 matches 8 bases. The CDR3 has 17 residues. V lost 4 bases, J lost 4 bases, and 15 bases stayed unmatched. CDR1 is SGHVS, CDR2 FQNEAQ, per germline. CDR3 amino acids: CASSSRGGSGNGYEQYF. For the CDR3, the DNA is TGTGCCAGCAGCTCGCGGGGCGGTAGCGGGAACGGATACGAGCAGTACTTC.

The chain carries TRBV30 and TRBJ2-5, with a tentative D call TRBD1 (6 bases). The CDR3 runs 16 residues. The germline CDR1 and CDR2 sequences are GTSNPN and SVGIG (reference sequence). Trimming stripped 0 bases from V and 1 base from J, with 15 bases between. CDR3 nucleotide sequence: TGTGCCTGGAGTGTACGTAGGGGGACGATCCAAGAGACCCAGTACTTC. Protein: CAWSVRRGTIQETQYF.

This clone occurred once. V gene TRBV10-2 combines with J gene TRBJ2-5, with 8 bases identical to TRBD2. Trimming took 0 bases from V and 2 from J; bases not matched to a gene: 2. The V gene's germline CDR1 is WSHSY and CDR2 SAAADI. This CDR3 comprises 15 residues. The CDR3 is CASSESLAVQETQYF. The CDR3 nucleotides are TGCGCCAGCAGTGAGTCACTAGCGGTGCAAGAGACCCAGTACTTC.

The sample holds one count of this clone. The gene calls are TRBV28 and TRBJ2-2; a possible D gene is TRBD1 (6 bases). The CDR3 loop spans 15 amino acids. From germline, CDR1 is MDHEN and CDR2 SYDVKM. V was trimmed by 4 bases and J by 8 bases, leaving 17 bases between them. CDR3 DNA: TGTGCCAGCAGTTCCTACAGGGTCTATAAAGGGGAGCTGTTTTTT. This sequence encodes CASSSYRVYKGELFF.

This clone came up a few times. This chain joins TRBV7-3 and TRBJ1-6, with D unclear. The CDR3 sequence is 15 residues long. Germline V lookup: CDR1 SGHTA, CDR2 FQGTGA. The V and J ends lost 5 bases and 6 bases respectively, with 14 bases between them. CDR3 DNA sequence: TGTGCCAGCAGCCCATCGGCAGCTCTTAATTCACCCCTCCACTTT. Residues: CASSPSAALNSPLHF.

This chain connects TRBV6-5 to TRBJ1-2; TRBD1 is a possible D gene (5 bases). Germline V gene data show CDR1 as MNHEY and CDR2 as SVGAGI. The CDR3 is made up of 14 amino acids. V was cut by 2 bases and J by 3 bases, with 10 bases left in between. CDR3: CASSYTQGYYGYTF. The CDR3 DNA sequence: TGTGCCAGCAGTTACACCCAGGGTTACTATGGCTACACCTTC.

This chain's CDR3 is CASSSPFRKNTEAFF. In DNA form, the CDR3 reads TGTGCCAGCAGTTCCCCTTTTCGGAAGAACACTGAAGCTTTCTTT. The rearrangement joins TRBV27 to TRBJ1-1; no firm D call. The CDR3 is 15 residues long. The V gene's germline CDR1 is MNHEY and CDR2 SMNVEV (reference sequence). Trimming stripped 4 bases from V and 1 base from J, with 13 bases between.

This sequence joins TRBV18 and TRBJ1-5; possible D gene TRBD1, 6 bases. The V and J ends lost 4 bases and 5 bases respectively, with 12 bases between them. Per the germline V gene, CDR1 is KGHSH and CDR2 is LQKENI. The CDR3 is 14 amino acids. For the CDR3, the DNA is TGTGCCAGCTCACTTACAGGGAAGGATCAGCCCCAGCATTTT. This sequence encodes CASSLTGKDQPQHF.

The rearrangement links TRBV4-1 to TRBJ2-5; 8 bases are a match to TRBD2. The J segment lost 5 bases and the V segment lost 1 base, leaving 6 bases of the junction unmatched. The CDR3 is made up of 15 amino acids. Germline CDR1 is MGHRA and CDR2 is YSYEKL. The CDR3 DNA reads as TGCGCCAGCAGCCAAGGGCTAGCGGGTTTCGAGACCCAGTACTTC. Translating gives CASSQGLAGFETQYF.

CDR3 region: CASSDADNYGYTF. Here the CDR3 DNA reads TGTGCCAGCAGCGATGCGGACAACTATGGCTACACCTTC. The chain uses TRBV9 and TRBJ1-2; D is undetermined. CDR1 is SGDLS, CDR2 YYNGEE, per germline. The CDR3 is made up of 13 amino acids. V dropped 3 bases and J dropped 2 bases, with 8 bases sitting between them.

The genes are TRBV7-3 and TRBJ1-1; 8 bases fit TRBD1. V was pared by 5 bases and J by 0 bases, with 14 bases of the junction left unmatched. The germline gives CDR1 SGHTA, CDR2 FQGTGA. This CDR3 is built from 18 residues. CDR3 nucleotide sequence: TGTGCCAGCAGCCTAAGGGCTGGGACAGGTCGATTGAACACTGAAGCTTTCTTT. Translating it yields CASSLRAGTGRLNTEAFF.